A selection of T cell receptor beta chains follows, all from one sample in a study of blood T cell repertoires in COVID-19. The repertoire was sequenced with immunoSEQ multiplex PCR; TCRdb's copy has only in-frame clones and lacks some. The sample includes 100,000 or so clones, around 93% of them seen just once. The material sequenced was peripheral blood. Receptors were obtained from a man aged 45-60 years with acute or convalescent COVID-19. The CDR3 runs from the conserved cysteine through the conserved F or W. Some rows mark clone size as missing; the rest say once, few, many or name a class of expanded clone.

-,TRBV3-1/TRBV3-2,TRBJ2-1,CASSLGGGRSYNEQFF
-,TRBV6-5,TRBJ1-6,CASSYSQTGYSPLHF
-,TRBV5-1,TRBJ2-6,CASSSGTGSSGANVLTF
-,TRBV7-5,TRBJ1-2,CVRSFLIGTDRYGYTF
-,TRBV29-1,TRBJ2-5,CSVRPPGETQYF
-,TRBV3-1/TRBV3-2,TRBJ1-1,CASSQLQGRNTEAFF
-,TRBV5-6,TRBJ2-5,CASSFLAGGSETQYF
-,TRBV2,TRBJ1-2,CASSGDRDYGYTF
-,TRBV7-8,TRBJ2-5,CASSPSTLQETQYF
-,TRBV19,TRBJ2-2,CASSIGDRMDTGELFF
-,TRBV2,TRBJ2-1,CASSPRLAGLYNEQFF
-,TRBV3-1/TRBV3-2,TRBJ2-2,CASSQYASGVTGELFF
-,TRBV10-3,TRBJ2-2,CAIAVSTSGVSGELFF
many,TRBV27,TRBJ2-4,CASSPLTGDRIAKNIQYF
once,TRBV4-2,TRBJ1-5,CASSQEGEYSNQPQHF
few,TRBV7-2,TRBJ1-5,CASSLMRSGTNSNQPQHF
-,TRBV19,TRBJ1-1,CASSLIQATKEAFF
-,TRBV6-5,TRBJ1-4,CASTARQVNEKLFF
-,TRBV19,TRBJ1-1,CASRAGTGSGNTEAFF
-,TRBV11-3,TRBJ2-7,CASSLATGSYYEQYF
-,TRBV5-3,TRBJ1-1,CARSFLSGADTEAFF
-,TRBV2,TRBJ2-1,CASSEVRQGGNEQFF
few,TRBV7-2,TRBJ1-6,CASTGGGSYSPLHF
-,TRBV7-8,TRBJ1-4,CASSPGGGFAEKLFF
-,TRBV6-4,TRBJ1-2,CASSDGYRAYGYTF
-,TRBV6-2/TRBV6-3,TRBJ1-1,CASSWDRGEAFF
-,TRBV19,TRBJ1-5,CASSALDSYSNQPQHF
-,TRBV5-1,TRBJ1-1,CASSSTGLNTEAFF
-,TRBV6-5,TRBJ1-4,CASTWTPTNEKLFF
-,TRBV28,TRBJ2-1,CASSLAAGPTANEQFF
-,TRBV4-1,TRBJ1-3,CASSQEGGYTIYF
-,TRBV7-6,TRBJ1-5,CASSPGGKGSNQPQHF
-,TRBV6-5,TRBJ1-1,CASSYSGTGFDTEAFF
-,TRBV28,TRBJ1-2,CASSLWPAGADVRGYTF
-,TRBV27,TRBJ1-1,CASSLNQMNTEAFF
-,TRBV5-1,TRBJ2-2,CASSLVQVYDTGELFF
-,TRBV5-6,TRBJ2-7,CASSLRTGVEQYF
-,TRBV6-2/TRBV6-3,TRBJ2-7,CASSYNRGYEQYF
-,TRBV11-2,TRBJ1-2,CASSLVARYGYTF
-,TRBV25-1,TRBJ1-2,CASSDGGAAYGYTF
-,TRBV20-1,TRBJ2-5,CSASGTSTGQETQYF
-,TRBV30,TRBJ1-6,CAWSVPQGAGSPLHF
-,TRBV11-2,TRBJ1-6,CASSRDRANSPLHF
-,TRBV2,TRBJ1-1,CASRLDRAQVSNTEAFF
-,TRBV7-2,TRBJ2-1,CASSLAGAASDEQFF
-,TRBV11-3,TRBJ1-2,CASSFPGSYGYTF
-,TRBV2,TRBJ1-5,CASSERGGNQPQHF
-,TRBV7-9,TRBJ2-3,CAPGFGTDTQYF
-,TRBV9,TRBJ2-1,CASSVASESSYNEQFF
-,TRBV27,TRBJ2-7,CASSPLAGLMFGEQYF
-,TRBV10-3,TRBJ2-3,CASTAGSSRTDTQYF
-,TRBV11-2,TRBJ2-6,CASSFRGPSSGANVLTF
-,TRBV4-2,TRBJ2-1,CASSPTSGDLNEQFF
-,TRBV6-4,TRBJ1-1,CASRQQGATNTEAFF
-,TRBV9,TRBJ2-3,CASSVISGGEQGTQYF
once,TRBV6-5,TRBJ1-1,CASGLMNTEAFF
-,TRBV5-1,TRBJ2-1,CASSLGDYQFF